Listed below are T cell receptor beta chains from one sample, sequenced in a study of blood T cell repertoires in COVID-19. Only in-frame clones appear in the TCRdb table, and some are missing; sequencing was by immunoSEQ multiplex PCR. Counted here are 150,000 to 170,000 clones, roughly 84% occurring once; the ten biggest clones make up 9% to 14%. Sequencing was performed on peripheral blood. The origin of the receptors is a woman aged 60 to 75 with COVID-19, enrolled during active disease. Both conserved end residues are part of each CDR3. The D gene is left open where the match is weak. Clone size is given for some rows only: seen once, a few or many times, or a class if the clone is expanded.

TRBD1	TRBV5-5	-	TRBJ1-2	TGTGCCAGCAGCTCGGACAGGACCCCCCTCTATGGCTACACCTTC	CASSSDRTPLYGYTF
-	TRBV27	-	TRBJ1-2	TGTGCCAGCAGCCCGGGGGGAGGGGGGAGCCTTCATCTTCGAAGGGGCTACACCTTC	CASSPGGGGSLHLRRGYTF
-	TRBV6-5	-	TRBJ1-2	TGTGCCAGCAGTTACTCGGGGCAGGGGAAGGTTGGCTACACCTTC	CASSYSGQGKVGYTF
-	TRBV9	-	TRBJ1-4	TGTGCCAGCAGCGCTCCGGGGTCTGAAAAACTGTTTTTT	CASSAPGSEKLFF
TRBD2	TRBV7-8	-	TRBJ2-2	TGTGCCAGCAGCTTGCTAGCGGGAGCCACCGGGGAGCTGTTTTTT	CASSLLAGATGELFF
-	TRBV7-6	-	TRBJ2-1	TGTGCCAGCAGCTTAGGGCAGCGGACCCTCGATCATGAGCAGTTCTTC	CASSLGQRTLDHEQFF
-	TRBV18	-	TRBJ2-1	TGTGCCAGCTCACCAACGACAGGTGCCTATAATGAGCAGTTCTTC	CASSPTTGAYNEQFF
TRBD1	TRBV7-3	few	TRBJ1-1	TGTGCCAGCAGCCTCGCCTTGACAGGGGTCCCGATCACTGAAGCTTTCTTT	CASSLALTGVPITEAFF
-	TRBV7-3	-	TRBJ1-1	TGTGCCAGCAGCTTAGGACACGCGAACACTGAAGCTTTCTTT	CASSLGHANTEAFF
-	TRBV5-4	-	TRBJ1-3	TGTGCCAGCAGCCCGGGGTTGGGGGCTAGAAACACCATATATTTT	CASSPGLGARNTIYF
TRBD1	TRBV10-1	-	TRBJ2-3	TGCGCCAGCAGTGAATCGGGACAGGGTGTAGATACGCAGTATTTT	CASSESGQGVDTQYF
TRBD2	TRBV6-5	-	TRBJ2-1	TGTGCCAGCAGGTCCCTAGCGGGGTACCTCAATGAGCAGTTCTTC	CASRSLAGYLNEQFF
TRBD1	TRBV27	-	TRBJ1-5	TGTGCCAGCAGTTCTCGGACAGGGATAAATCAGCCCCAGCATTTT	CASSSRTGINQPQHF
-	TRBV5-1	-	TRBJ2-3	TGCGCCAGCAGCCCCCGGGACTCATACACAGATACGCAGTATTTT	CASSPRDSYTDTQYF
TRBD1	TRBV6-6	many	TRBJ2-6	TGTGCCAGCAGTAAACAGGGGGCGGGTGGGGCCAACGTCCTGACTTTC	CASSKQGAGGANVLTF
TRBD2	TRBV11-2	few	TRBJ2-7	TGTGCCAGCACCCACTATAGCGGGTCTTACGAGCAGTACTTC	CASTHYSGSYEQYF
TRBD1	TRBV7-8	-	TRBJ1-1	TGTGCCAGCAGCTTGGGGACAGCGAACACTGAAGCTTTCTTT	CASSLGTANTEAFF
-	TRBV5-4	-	TRBJ1-1	TGTGCCAGCAGCTTGGGACTGACAGTTCTTTCCGAGGAAGCTTTCTTT	CASSLGLTVLSEEAFF
-	TRBV5-6	-	TRBJ1-5	TGTGCCAGCAGCTTACTTCGCGGCGGCTTTCTGCCCCAGCATTTT	CASSLLRGGFLPQHF
TRBD2	TRBV9	-	TRBJ2-7	TGTGCCAGCAGCGTAGGCGCGGGAGTCAGCGAGCAGTACTTC	CASSVGAGVSEQYF
TRBD1	TRBV12-5	few	TRBJ1-2	TGTGCTAGTGGTTTCCCCCGCAGGACAGGGACCGACTATGGCTACACCTTC	CASGFPRRTGTDYGYTF
TRBD1	TRBV28	-	TRBJ1-1	TGTGCCAGCAGATACGACAGGGGGCGCGGCGGCACTGAAGCTTTCTTT	CASRYDRGRGGTEAFF